Sequencing of this T cell receptor (beta chain) was carried out in a study of T cells after yellow fever vaccination. Study background: Fractions with few cells were prepared using SMART-Seq v4 Ultra Low Input. Points from the study as a whole: Few clonotypes appeared in both CD4 and CD8 compartments.

The CDR3 spans 14 residues. The V and J ends lost 5 bases and 2 bases respectively, with 13 bases between them. In germline, CDR1 is SEHNR, CDR2 FQNEAQ (reference sequence). It was through 5'RACE template switching that TCR cDNA was made, with a universal primer site and UMIs added. From the 5' RACE reads, TCRdb called clonotypes with MiXCR, one entry per CDR3 protein. Of approximately 510,000 distinct CDR3 sequences listed, roughly 22% are singletons. In this sample, this clonotype turned up a few times. As yet, its antigen is unknown. The sequence was obtained from a man between 18 and 29 years old who received the YFV17D yellow fever vaccine. This chain links TRBV7-9 with TRBJ2-7, with D perhaps matching TRBD1 (6 bases). The specimen was PBMCs, collected approximately 22 days after the first yellow fever vaccination. CDR3 nucleotide sequence: TGTGCCAGCAGCCCCGGGACAAATCCCTACGAGCAGTACTTC. Amino acids: CASSPGTNPYEQYF.